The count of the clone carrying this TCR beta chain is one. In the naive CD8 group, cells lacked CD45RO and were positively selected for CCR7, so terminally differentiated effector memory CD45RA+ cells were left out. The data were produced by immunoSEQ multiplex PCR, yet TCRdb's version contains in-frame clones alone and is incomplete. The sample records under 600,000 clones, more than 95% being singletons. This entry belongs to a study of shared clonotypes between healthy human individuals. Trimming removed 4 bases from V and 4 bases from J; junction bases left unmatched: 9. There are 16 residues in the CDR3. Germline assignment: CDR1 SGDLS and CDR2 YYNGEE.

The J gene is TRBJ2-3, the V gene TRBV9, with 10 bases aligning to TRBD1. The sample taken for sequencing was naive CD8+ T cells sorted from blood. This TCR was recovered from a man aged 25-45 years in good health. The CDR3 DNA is TGTGCCAGCAGCCCCGGACGACAGGGGGCATCAGATACGCAGTATTTT. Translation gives CASSPGRQGASDTQYF.